The 31 T cell receptor beta chains below all came from one sample that was sequenced in a study of technical replicates of blood from a few donors. TCRdb's copy holds only in-frame clones and misses some; the assay was immunoSEQ multiplex PCR. The table shows tens of thousands of clones, with 95% to 97% occurring only once. What was sequenced was T cells isolated from PBMCs. The receptors shown here come from a human donor in good health.

The chain uses TRBV2 and TRBJ1-3; TRBD1 is a possible D gene (6 bases). In germline, CDR1 is SNHLY, CDR2 FYNNEI. This CDR3 has 15 amino acids. V lost 3 bases and J 4 bases, leaving 13 bases between the germline ends. The CDR3: CASSEIPGEGNTIYF. Written as DNA, the CDR3 is TGTGCCAGCAGTGAGATTCCAGGGGAAGGAAACACCATATATTTT.

J is TRBJ1-2 and V is TRBV27, with D possibly matching TRBD1 (5 bases). The germline V gene encodes CDR1 MNHEY and CDR2 SMNVEV (reference sequence). This CDR3 is 12 amino acids long. V shed 7 bases and J shed 2 bases, with 8 bases lying between them. CDR3 sequence (DNA): TGTGCCAGCAAGGCAGGGAACTATGGCTACACCTTC. Amino acids: CASKAGNYGYTF.

The chain combines TRBV27 with TRBJ1-5, with D tentatively TRBD1 (5 bases). Germline assignment: CDR1 MNHEY and CDR2 SMNVEV (reference sequence). CDR3 length: 14 residues. V was clipped by 3 bases and J by 6 bases, with 12 bases between them. CDR3 region: CASSLDIRGQPQHF. CDR3 DNA: TGTGCCAGCAGTTTGGACATTCGTGGTCAGCCCCAGCATTTT.

The CDR3 loop is CASSVLYTGELFF. In DNA, the CDR3 is TGTGCCAGCAGCGTATTATACACCGGGGAGCTGTTTTTT. V usage is TRBV9 and J usage is TRBJ2-2; no firm D call. Trimming took 1 base from V and 3 from J, leaving 4 bases between them. Germline values: CDR1 SGDLS, CDR2 YYNGEE. The CDR3 runs 13 residues.

The rearrangement joins TRBV2 to TRBJ1-1; D unresolved. Germline V gene lookup returns CDR1 SNHLY and CDR2 FYNNEI. With 6 bases removed from V and 2 bases from J, the gap between germline ends came to 7 bases. The CDR3 totals 12 residues. CDR3 loop: CASRSGNTEAFF. CDR3 coding DNA: TGTGCCAGCAGAAGCGGTAACACTGAAGCTTTCTTT.

V usage is TRBV6-5 and J usage is TRBJ2-7; 9 bases agree with TRBD2. Per germline, CDR1 MNHEY and CDR2 SVGAGI. This CDR3 spans 15 amino acids. With 6 bases clipped from V and 7 bases from J, the junction kept 13 bases outside the gene matches. The CDR3 sequence is CASRPWREGFKEQYF. DNA for the CDR3: TGTGCCAGCAGACCCTGGCGGGAGGGCTTTAAAGAGCAGTACTTC.

The rearrangement uses TRBV4-1 and TRBJ2-3, with a tentative D call TRBD1 (6 bases). V was clipped by 1 base and J by 5 bases, with 13 bases between them. The CDR3 loop spans 15 amino acids. CDR1 is MGHRA and CDR2 is YSYEKL in the germline V gene. The CDR3 is CASSQGGQGRDTQYF. CDR3 in DNA: TGCGCCAGCAGCCAAGGGGGCCAGGGGCGAGATACGCAGTATTTT.

The genes are TRBV5-1 and TRBJ2-7; 8 bases align to TRBD1. The germline CDR1 and CDR2 sequences are SGHRS and YFSETQ. The CDR3 is 15 amino acids. V was clipped by 0 bases and J by 6 bases; unmatched bases: 8. This CDR3 reads CASSLVGQGLFEQYF. The CDR3 coding sequence is TGCGCCAGCAGCTTGGTTGGACAGGGACTCTTCGAGCAGTACTTC. The full variable domain, with the rest looked up from reference TRBV5-1 and TRBJ2-7, is KAGVTQTPRYLIKTRGQQVTLSCSPISGHRSVSWYQQTPGQGLQFLFEYFSETQRNKGNFPGRFSGRQFSNSRSEMNVSTLELGDSALYLCASSLVGQGLFEQYFGPGTRLTVT.

This chain connects TRBV14 to TRBJ2-1, with D maybe TRBD2 (7 bases). Trimming pared 2 bases from V and 10 bases from J, leaving 21 bases between. The CDR3 is 16 residues long. The germline V gene encodes CDR1 SGHDN and CDR2 FVKESK. The chain's CDR3 is CASSQRRRGGREEQFF. The CDR3 nucleotides are TGTGCCAGCAGCCAACGCAGAAGGGGGGGTCGGGAGGAGCAGTTCTTC. The whole variable domain, remainder taken from reference TRBV14 and TRBJ2-1, is EAGVTQFPSHSVIEKGQTVTLRCDPISGHDNLYWYRRVMGKEIKFLLHFVKESKQDESGMPNNRFLAERTGGTYSTLKVQPAELEDSGVYFCASSQRRRGGREEQFFGPGTRLTVL.

V is TRBV11-3 and J is TRBJ1-1; D may be TRBD1 (5 bases). In germline, CDR1 is SGHNT, CDR2 YENEEA. The ends were cut back, 4 bases at V and 1 base at J, with 7 bases in the middle. The CDR3 is 13 residues long. DNA for the CDR3: TGTGCCAGCAGCTGGGGGGAGAACACTGAAGCTTTCTTT. Encoded protein: CASSWGENTEAFF.

This chain uses TRBV15 with TRBJ2-3, with 8 bases lining up with TRBD2. The CDR3 consists of 17 residues. Germline lookup yields CDR1 LNHNV and CDR2 YYDKDF (reference sequence). V trimming: 2 bases; J trimming: 0 bases; junction bases outside the gene matches: 7. The CDR3: CATSRSKTSVSTDTQYF. The CDR3 DNA is TGTGCCACCAGCAGATCCAAGACTAGCGTTAGCACAGATACGCAGTATTTT.

The chain couples TRBV6-1 to TRBJ2-7, with D possibly being TRBD1 (6 bases). This CDR3 region has 15 residues. Germline loops: CDR1 MNHNS, CDR2 SASEGT. V was clipped by 4 bases and J by 4 bases, with 17 bases between them. CDR3 sequence reads: CASSVGPWQGYEQYF. The CDR3 region has the DNA TGTGCCAGCAGTGTTGGGCCCTGGCAGGGGTACGAGCAGTACTTC.

The gene calls are TRBV28 and TRBJ2-3; TRBD1 agrees at 10 bases. Germline loops: CDR1 MDHEN, CDR2 SYDVKM. J gave up 4 bases and V 6 bases, and 4 bases lay outside the gene matches. This CDR3 has 14 residues. The CDR3 spells CASSPGTGADTQYF. For the CDR3, the DNA is TGTGCCAGCAGCCCCGGGACAGGGGCAGATACGCAGTATTTT.

The chain couples TRBV11-2 to TRBJ1-5, with D maybe TRBD1 (5 bases). V dropped 2 bases and J dropped 1 base, with 9 bases sitting between them. There are 15 residues in the CDR3. In germline, CDR1 is SGHAT, CDR2 FQNNGV. The CDR3: CASSLSRASNQPQHF. The CDR3 DNA is TGTGCCAGCAGCTTAAGCAGGGCGAGCAATCAGCCCCAGCATTTT.

The chain uses TRBV25-1 and TRBJ2-3; TRBD2 is a possible D gene (6 bases). The CDR3 loop spans 12 amino acids. V dropped 4 bases and J dropped 4 bases, with 6 bases sitting between them. The germline V gene has CDR1 MGHDK and CDR2 SYGVNS. CDR3 protein: CASSGGADTQYF. The CDR3 DNA sequence: TGTGCCAGCAGTGGGGGGGCAGATACGCAGTATTTT.

The chain has TRBV5-4 and TRBJ1-1, with D perhaps matching TRBD1 (5 bases). The CDR3 has 15 residues. V was shortened by 4 bases and J by 1 base, with 14 bases between the two germline ends. Germline CDR1 reads SGHNT; CDR2 reads YYREEE (reference sequence). CDR3 sequence: CASSVVGQANTEAFF. The CDR3, as DNA: TGTGCCAGCAGCGTGGTGGGGCAGGCGAACACTGAAGCTTTCTTT.

The chain couples TRBV5-6 to TRBJ2-7, with 7 bases matching TRBD1. The germline gives CDR1 SGHDT, CDR2 YYEEEE. The CDR3 consists of 15 residues. The trim removed 4 bases at V and 2 bases at J, leaving 9 bases unmatched. CDR3 sequence: CASSLRPGQTYEQYF. The CDR3 region has the DNA TGTGCCAGCAGCCTGAGACCGGGACAGACCTACGAGCAGTACTTC.

The chain couples TRBV27 to TRBJ2-5; TRBD2 is a possible D gene (7 bases). The CDR3 totals 13 residues. With 10 bases removed from V and 1 base from J, the gap between germline ends came to 13 bases. Germline CDR1 is MNHEY and CDR2 is SMNVEV (reference sequence). The CDR3 region has the DNA TGTGCCACCCGGGGGGCTAGCCAAGAGACCCAGTACTTC. This gives the protein CATRGASQETQYF.

The chain is built from TRBV18 and TRBJ2-7; 8 nucleotides line up with TRBD2. V trimming: 0 bases; J trimming: 0 bases; junction bases outside the gene matches: 7. CDR3 length: 17 amino acids. Per germline, CDR1 KGHSH and CDR2 LQKENI. CDR3 amino acids: CASSPPPGGPFSYEQYF. In DNA, the CDR3 is TGTGCCAGCTCACCACCACCGGGAGGGCCCTTCTCCTACGAGCAGTACTTC.

This clone was recorded a few times. V gene TRBV5-1 combines with J gene TRBJ2-5; the D gene is possibly TRBD1 (5 bases). V lost 0 bases and J lost 2, with 8 bases in between. Looked up from germline, CDR1 is SGHRS and CDR2 is YFSETQ. The length of the CDR3 is 14 residues. This chain's CDR3 is CASSLVGEQETQYF. The CDR3 region has the DNA TGCGCCAGCAGCTTGGTAGGGGAACAAGAGACCCAGTACTTC.

The V gene is TRBV15, the J gene TRBJ2-7; the D gene is possibly TRBD1 (6 bases). The CDR3 runs 15 residues. With 4 bases removed from V and 3 bases from J, the gap between germline ends came to 16 bases. Germline V CDR1 and CDR2: LNHNV, YYDKDF (reference sequence). This CDR3 reads CATSTIQGSHYEQYF. DNA of the CDR3: TGTGCCACCAGCACCATACAGGGTTCCCACTACGAGCAGTACTTC.

The V gene is TRBV7-9, the J gene TRBJ2-1; TRBD1 matches 12 bases. CDR1 is SEHNR and CDR2 is FQNEAQ in the germline V gene (reference sequence). This CDR3 contains 16 residues. The V segment lost 5 bases and the J segment 10 bases; nucleotides outside the gene matches: 12. This chain's CDR3 is CASSPPGTGGPFEQFF. CDR3 bases: TGTGCCAGCAGCCCGCCTGGGACAGGGGGCCCTTTCGAGCAGTTCTTC.

The V call is TRBV18, the J call TRBJ1-5; 8 bases line up with TRBD1. The J segment lost 3 bases and the V segment lost 3 bases, leaving 4 bases of the junction unmatched. The germline V gene has CDR1 KGHSH and CDR2 LQKENI. CDR3 length: 15 residues. The CDR3 DNA follows: TGTGCCAGCTCACCCTCAGGGGGCAACAATCAGCCCCAGCATTTT. It encodes CASSPSGGNNQPQHF. Filled out from reference TRBV18 and TRBJ1-5, the complete variable domain reads NAGVMQNPRHLVRRRGQEARLRCSPMKGHSHVYWYRQLPEEGLKFMVYLQKENIIDESGMPKERFSAEFPKEGPSILRIQQVVRGDSAAYFCASSPSGGNNQPQHFGDGTRLSIL.

The V and J genes are TRBV5-1 and TRBJ2-2; possible D gene TRBD1, 6 bases. V lost 0 bases and J lost 4, with 10 bases in between. Germline V gives CDR1 SGHRS, CDR2 YFSETQ. The length of the CDR3 is 15 residues. CDR3: CASSLGGPSTGELFF. The CDR3 DNA follows: TGCGCCAGCAGCTTGGGGGGGCCGAGCACCGGGGAGCTGTTTTTT.

V is TRBV9 and J is TRBJ2-3; possibly TRBD2 for D (6 bases). Germline CDR1 and CDR2: SGDLS and YYNGEE. The CDR3 has 16 amino acids. V shed 3 bases and J shed 2 bases, with 16 bases lying between them. In DNA form, the CDR3 reads TGTGCCAGCAGCGCCGGAGGAGGAGGGGCCACAGATACGCAGTATTTT. This codes for CASSAGGGGATDTQYF.

This chain connects TRBV5-1 to TRBJ1-5; 9 bases map to TRBD1. Germline trimming cut 5 bases from V and 0 bases from J; bases unmatched to any gene: 12. CDR1 and CDR2 (germline): SGHRS, YFSETQ. The CDR3 runs 18 residues. CDR3 bases: TGCGCCAGCAGTGAAACCCGGGACAGGGATTATAGCAATCAGCCCCAGCATTTT. Translating gives CASSETRDRDYSNQPQHF.

V is TRBV29-1 and J is TRBJ2-1; D gene ambiguous. The V and J ends lost 6 bases and 5 bases respectively, with 8 bases between them. This CDR3 has 11 amino acids. CDR1 is SQVTM, CDR2 ANQGSEA, per germline. The CDR3: CSVATHNEQFF. CDR3 DNA sequence: TGCAGCGTCGCGACTCACAATGAGCAGTTCTTC.

The chain couples TRBV5-1 to TRBJ2-3, with D perhaps TRBD2 (5 bases). Germline CDR1 and CDR2: SGHRS and YFSETQ. The V gene lost 7 bases and the J gene lost 6 bases, with 6 bases spanning the gap. The CDR3 runs 10 residues. The CDR3 coding sequence is TGCGCCAGCGGGGAGGATACGCAGTATTTT. Its protein product is CASGEDTQYF.

This rearrangement joins TRBV19 to TRBJ2-5; TRBD2 matches 9 bases. The ends lost 4 bases at V and 0 bases at J; junction bases unmatched: 3. The length of the CDR3 is 15 residues. From germline, CDR1 is LNHDA and CDR2 SQIVND (reference sequence). For the CDR3, the DNA is TGTGCCAGTAGTAAAACTAGCGGGTACCAAGAGACCCAGTACTTC. Its translation: CASSKTSGYQETQYF.

This chain joins TRBV2 and TRBJ2-7; a weak D match, TRBD2 (5 bases). Germline-derived CDR1 and CDR2 are SNHLY and FYNNEI. The CDR3 runs 14 residues. With 6 bases removed from V and 4 bases from J, the gap between germline ends came to 16 bases. CDR3 coding DNA: TGTGCCAGCAGGTTTGGACTTACCCTTTACGAGCAGTACTTC. This gives the protein CASRFGLTLYEQYF.

The chain uses TRBV19 and TRBJ2-7, with 7 nucleotides matching TRBD2. The CDR3 contains 14 residues. Germline trimming cut 6 bases from V and 0 bases from J; bases unmatched to any gene: 5. The germline gives CDR1 LNHDA, CDR2 SQIVND (reference sequence). This CDR3 reads CASSERESSYEQYF. The CDR3 DNA sequence: TGTGCCAGTAGCGAGCGGGAAAGCTCCTACGAGCAGTACTTC. The full variable domain, its missing parts supplied by reference TRBV19 and TRBJ2-7, is DGGITQSPKYLFRKEGQNVTLSCEQNLNHDAMYWYRQDPGQGLRLIYYSQIVNDFQKGDIAEGYSVSREKKESFPLTVTSAQKNPTAFYLCASSERESSYEQYFGPGTRLTVT.